Given below is one T cell receptor beta chain in context. Its antigen is as yet unknown. CDR1 and CDR2 from the germline V gene are SGDLS and YYNGEE. The CDR3 length is 15 residues. V was trimmed by 2 bases and J by 3 bases, leaving 14 bases between them. The time point was: week 35, safety follow-up. Vaccination comprised doses that each held 300 ug of mutant IDH1 20-mer peptide, plus topical imiquimod. This entry belongs to a study of a mutant IDH1 vaccine in newly diagnosed glioma. Across the whole study: Vaccine administration was initiated 4-6 weeks following radiotherapy alone, or with temozolomide cycles.

TCRdb's copy holds only in-frame clones and misses some; the assay was immunoSEQ multiplex PCR. The table lists 25,000 to 40,000 clones, approximately 80% of them singletons. The origin of this receptor is a man under 40 with glioma. Sequencing was performed on PBMCs, taken from a glioma patient whose treatment included an IDH1 peptide vaccine. V is TRBV9 and J is TRBJ1-1, with D possibly being TRBD1 (5 bases). CDR3 in amino acids: CASSVGVLEDTEAFF. The CDR3, as DNA: TGTGCCAGCAGCGTGGGGGTCCTCGAGGACACTGAAGCTTTCTTT. The variable domain in full, completed from reference TRBV9 and TRBJ1-1, reads DSGVTQTPKHLITATGQRVTLRCSPRSGDLSVYWYQQSLDQGLQFLIQYYNGEERAKGNILERFSAQQFPDLHSELNLSSLELGDSALYFCASSVGVLEDTEAFFGQGTRLTVV.